The rows below give T cell receptor beta chains drawn from one sample of a study of PD-1 blockade in classical Hodgkin lymphoma. This table comes from immunoSEQ multiplex PCR, and its TCRdb copy is limited to in-frame clones, with some not included. The profile shows approximately 160,000 clones, 78% of them singletons. This material consisted of peripheral blood mononuclear cells (PBMCs), taken before the second cycle of nivolumab. The receptors here all came from a human donor with classical Hodgkin lymphoma. Each CDR3 is given with its conserved first and last residue. A D gene is named only where the DNA matches it firmly. The listing skips clone size in some rows; elsewhere it reads once, few, many or a size class.

>TRBV6-5|TRBJ2-7|-|-
CASSYFRLSYEQYF
TGTGCCAGCAGTTATTTTCGGCTTTCCTACGAGCAGTACTTC
>TRBV5-1|TRBJ2-3|-|TRBD2
CASSLATGGDTQYF
TGCGCCAGCAGCTTGGCAACGGGAGGAGATACGCAGTATTTT
>TRBV25-1|TRBJ1-2|-|TRBD1
CASSEPTGRSGYTF
TGTGCCAGCAGTGAACCGACAGGGAGATCAGGCTACACCTTC
>TRBV2|TRBJ1-5|-|-
CASSGNRLNQPQHF
TGTGCCAGCAGTGGGAACAGACTCAATCAGCCCCAGCATTTT
>TRBV28|TRBJ1-2|once|-
CASSPHTNLYYGYTF
TGTGCCAGCAGCCCCCACACAAACCTATACTATGGCTACACCTTC
>TRBV21-1|TRBJ1-3|few|-
CASSKGSSWDTIYF
TGTGCCAGCAGCAAAGGCTCGTCCTGGGACACCATATATTTT
>TRBV6-1|TRBJ2-7|-|-
CASSERVSYEQYF
TGTGCCAGCAGTGAAAGGGTCTCCTACGAGCAGTACTTC
>TRBV7-6|TRBJ1-1|-|-
CASSPQGNTEAFF
TGTGCCAGCAGCCCACAGGGAAACACTGAAGCTTTCTTT
>TRBV4-2|TRBJ2-7|-|-
CASSQDQVYEQYF
TGTGCCAGCAGCCAAGATCAGGTCTACGAGCAGTACTTC
>TRBV28|TRBJ1-5|many|-
CASRPSGSHQPQHF
TGTGCCAGCAGACCCTCCGGGAGCCATCAGCCCCAGCATTTT
>TRBV27|TRBJ2-3|-|-
CASSPLATRAQYF
TGTGCCAGCAGTCCCTTAGCGACCCGCGCGCAGTATTTT
>TRBV10-3|TRBJ2-7|-|-
CAISEGDEQYF
TGTGCCATCAGTGAGGGGGACGAGCAGTACTTC
>TRBV4-1|TRBJ2-5|-|-
CASSQAARDYQETQYF
TGCGCCAGCAGCCAAGCGGCTCGGGACTACCAAGAGACCCAGTACTTC
>TRBV6-4|TRBJ1-1|-|-
CATKKRRRENTEAFF
TGTGCCACCAAGAAGCGCAGAAGGGAGAACACTGAAGCTTTCTTT
>TRBV6-6|TRBJ1-5|few|TRBD1
CASRPGTGESNQPQHF
TGTGCCAGCAGACCCGGGACAGGGGAGAGCAATCAGCCCCAGCATTTT
>TRBV19|TRBJ2-3|-|-
CASVDNTDTQYF
TGTGCCAGTGTTGACAACACAGATACGCAGTATTTT
>TRBV28|TRBJ2-2|-|-
CASSPSEGGTGELFF
TGTGCCAGCAGTCCTAGCGAGGGGGGCACCGGGGAGCTGTTTTTT
>TRBV6-5|TRBJ2-7|medium-sized|-
CASSYSKGEQYF
TGTGCCAGCAGTTACTCCAAGGGCGAGCAGTACTTC
>TRBV28|TRBJ2-7|-|-
CASSLQTYEQYF
TGTGCCAGCAGTTTACAAACCTACGAGCAGTACTTC
>TRBV4-2|TRBJ2-3|-|TRBD2
CASSPGLAGGTDTQYF
TGTGCCAGCAGCCCAGGACTAGCGGGGGGCACAGATACGCAGTATTTT
>TRBV6-6|TRBJ2-1|-|-
CASSHRAAAYNEQFF
TGTGCCAGCAGTCACCGGGCGGCGGCCTACAATGAGCAGTTCTTC
>TRBV6-5|TRBJ1-5|-|-
CASSRQNQPQHF
TGTGCCAGCAGCCGACAGAATCAGCCCCAGCATTTT
>TRBV10-3|TRBJ1-2|-|-
CAIRRDGDYGYTF
TGTGCCATCCGCCGGGACGGGGACTATGGCTACACCTTC
>TRBV7-3|TRBJ2-5|-|-
CASSPNGGQETQYF
TGTGCCAGCAGCCCCAATGGGGGGCAAGAGACCCAGTACTTC
>TRBV7-9|TRBJ1-5|-|-
CASSLSGAWGNQPQHF
TGTGCCAGCAGCTTATCGGGGGCTTGGGGCAATCAGCCCCAGCATTTT
>TRBV5-1|TRBJ2-2|-|TRBD1
CASSFLGGQGTGELFF
TGCGCCAGCAGCTTCTTGGGGGGACAGGGCACCGGGGAGCTGTTTTTT
>TRBV27|TRBJ2-3|once|TRBD1
CATKRDRQDTDTQYF
TGTGCCACCAAAAGGGACAGACAAGACACAGATACGCAGTATTTT
>TRBV2|TRBJ1-4|-|-
CASKIETATNEKLFF
TGTGCCAGCAAGATAGAGACTGCAACTAATGAAAAACTGTTTTTT
>TRBV18|TRBJ2-5|-|-
CASSPPGETQYF
TGTGCCAGCTCACCACCGGGAGAGACCCAGTACTTC
>TRBV19|TRBJ2-6|medium-sized|-
CASSIGASGANVLTF
TGTGCCAGTAGTATAGGGGCCTCTGGGGCCAACGTCCTGACTTTC
>TRBV5-4|TRBJ2-3|-|TRBD1
CASRAGTELTDTQYF
TGTGCCAGCAGGGCCGGGACAGAGCTCACAGATACGCAGTATTTT
>TRBV11-3|TRBJ2-3|-|-
CASSLTTQSTDTQYF
TGTGCCAGCAGCTTAACTACCCAAAGCACAGATACGCAGTATTTT
>TRBV11-3|TRBJ2-3|-|TRBD2
CASSLGLAGTQYF
TGTGCCAGCAGCTTAGGCCTAGCGGGAACGCAGTATTTT
>TRBV9|TRBJ2-5|-|-
CASSVVLGETQYF
TGTGCCAGCAGCGTAGTTCTGGGGGAGACCCAGTACTTC
>TRBV7-9|TRBJ1-5|-|-
CASSRARGGVGDQPQHF
TGTGCCAGCAGCCGAGCCCGTGGAGGGGTGGGGGATCAGCCCCAGCATTTT
>TRBV6-5|TRBJ1-4|-|-
CASSYYGGSIEKLFF
TGTGCCAGCAGTTACTATGGGGGCAGCATTGAAAAACTGTTTTTT
>TRBV19|TRBJ2-3|-|TRBD2
CASSIDLAGGLTDTQYF
TGTGCCAGTAGTATAGATCTCGCGGGAGGGCTAACAGATACGCAGTATTTT
>TRBV6-5|TRBJ1-4|once|TRBD1
CASSFLRGLNEKLFF
TGTGCCAGCAGTTTCCTCAGGGGGCTTAATGAAAAACTGTTTTTT
>TRBV19|TRBJ2-6|-|-
CATLNTAGANVLTF
TGTGCCACCTTGAACACCGCTGGGGCCAACGTCCTGACTTTC
>TRBV5-4|TRBJ1-6|few|-
CASSLDQGNSPLHF
TGTGCCAGCAGCTTGGACCAGGGAAATTCACCCCTCCACTTT
>TRBV6-1|TRBJ1-2|-|-
CASRWTGGYTF
TGTGCCAGCAGGTGGACGGGTGGCTACACCTTC
>TRBV7-2|TRBJ2-1|-|TRBD1
CASSFGTGENNEQFF
TGTGCCAGCAGCTTCGGGACAGGGGAAAACAATGAGCAGTTCTTC
>TRBV27|TRBJ2-3|-|-
CASRGSSTDTQYF
TGTGCCAGCAGAGGGTCTAGCACAGATACGCAGTATTTT
>TRBV6-4|TRBJ2-7|-|TRBD2
CASAGLAGGHKDQTDYEQYF
TGTGCCAGCGCGGGACTAGCGGGGGGCCACAAAGACCAGACTGACTACGAGCAGTACTTC
>TRBV18|TRBJ2-5|-|-
CASSPNSYRETQYF
TGTGCCAGCTCACCGAATTCCTACAGGGAGACCCAGTACTTC
>TRBV18|TRBJ2-1|-|TRBD2
CASSPRAERGGSEQFF
TGTGCCAGCTCACCACGGGCCGAGCGGGGGGGCAGTGAGCAGTTCTTC
>TRBV29-1|TRBJ2-7|-|TRBD1
CSVGTGYEQYF
TGCAGCGTCGGGACAGGGTACGAGCAGTACTTC
>TRBV6-4|TRBJ2-3|-|-
CASSDSNSADTQYF
TGTGCCAGCAGTGACTCTAATTCGGCAGATACGCAGTATTTT
>TRBV4-2|TRBJ2-2|-|-
CASSQAGGHTGELFF
TGTGCCAGCAGCCAAGCGGGGGGCCACACCGGGGAGCTGTTTTTT
>TRBV28|TRBJ1-2|-|-
CASRSPNWGYTF
TGTGCCAGCAGATCTCCCAATTGGGGCTACACCTTC
>TRBV5-1|TRBJ2-1|-|-
CASSLRGNNEQFF
TGCGCCAGCAGCTTGAGGGGGAACAATGAGCAGTTCTTC
>TRBV7-2|TRBJ1-3|-|TRBD1
CASSLGTGGSGNTIYF
TGTGCCAGCAGCTTAGGTACAGGGGGATCTGGAAACACCATATATTTT
>TRBV27|TRBJ2-1|-|TRBD2
CATGKREFPEQFF
TGTGCCACAGGGAAGCGGGAGTTTCCCGAGCAGTTCTTC
>TRBV18|TRBJ1-5|-|-
CASSLGGGPQHF
TGTGCCAGCTCATTAGGAGGTGGGCCCCAGCATTTT
>TRBV5-6|TRBJ1-4|few|-
CASSLNQGYGEKLFF
TGTGCCAGCAGCTTGAATCAGGGGTATGGGGAAAAACTGTTTTTT